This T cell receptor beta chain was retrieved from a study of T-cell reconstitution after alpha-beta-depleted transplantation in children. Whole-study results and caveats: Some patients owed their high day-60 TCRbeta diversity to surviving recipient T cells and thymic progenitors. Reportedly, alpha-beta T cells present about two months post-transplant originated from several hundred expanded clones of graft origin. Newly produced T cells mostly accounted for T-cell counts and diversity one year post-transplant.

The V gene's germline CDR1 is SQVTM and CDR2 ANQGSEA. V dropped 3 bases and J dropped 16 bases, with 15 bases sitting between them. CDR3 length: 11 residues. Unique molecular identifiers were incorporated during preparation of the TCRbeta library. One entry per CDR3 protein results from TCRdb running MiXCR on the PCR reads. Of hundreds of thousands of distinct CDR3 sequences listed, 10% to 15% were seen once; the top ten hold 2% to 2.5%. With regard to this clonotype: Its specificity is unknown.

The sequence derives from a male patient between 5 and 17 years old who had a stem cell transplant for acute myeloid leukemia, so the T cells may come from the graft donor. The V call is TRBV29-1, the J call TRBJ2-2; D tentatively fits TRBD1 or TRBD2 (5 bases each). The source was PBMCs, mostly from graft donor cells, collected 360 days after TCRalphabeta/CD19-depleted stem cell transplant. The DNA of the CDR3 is TGCAGCGTTGATGGAGAAAAGGGACCGTTTTTT. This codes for CSVDGEKGPFF.